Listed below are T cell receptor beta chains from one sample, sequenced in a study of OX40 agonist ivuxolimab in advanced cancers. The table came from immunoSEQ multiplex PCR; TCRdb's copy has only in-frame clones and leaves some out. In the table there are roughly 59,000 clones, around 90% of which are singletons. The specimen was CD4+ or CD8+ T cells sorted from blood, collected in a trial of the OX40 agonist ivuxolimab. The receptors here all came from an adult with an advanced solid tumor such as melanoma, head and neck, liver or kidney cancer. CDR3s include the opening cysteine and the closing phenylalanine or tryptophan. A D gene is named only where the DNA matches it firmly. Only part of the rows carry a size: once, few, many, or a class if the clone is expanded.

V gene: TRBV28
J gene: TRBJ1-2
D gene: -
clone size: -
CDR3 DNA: TGTGCCAGCAGCGCAGGGGTTGGCTACACCTTC
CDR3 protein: CASSAGVGYTF

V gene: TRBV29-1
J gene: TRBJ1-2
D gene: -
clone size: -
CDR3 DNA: TGCAGCGTGAGGGGGGGGAACTATGGCTACACCTTC
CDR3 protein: CSVRGGNYGYTF

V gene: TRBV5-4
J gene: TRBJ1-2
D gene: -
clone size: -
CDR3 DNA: TGTGCCAGCAGCCCCCAGGGGAAGGGAGACTATGGCTACACCTTC
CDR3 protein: CASSPQGKGDYGYTF

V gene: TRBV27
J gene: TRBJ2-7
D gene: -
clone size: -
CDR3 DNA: TGTGCCAGCAGTTTACTCGGACAGGGACTAGCCTCCTCCTACGAGCAGTACTTC
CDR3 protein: CASSLLGQGLASSYEQYF

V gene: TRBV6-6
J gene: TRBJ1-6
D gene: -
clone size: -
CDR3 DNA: TGTGCCAGCAGTTACGGGGACCCAAATTCACCCCTCCACTTT
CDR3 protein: CASSYGDPNSPLHF

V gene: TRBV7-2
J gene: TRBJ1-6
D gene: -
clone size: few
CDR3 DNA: TGTGCCAGCAGCTCCGGAATGGCTCTCCACTTT
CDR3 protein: CASSSGMALHF

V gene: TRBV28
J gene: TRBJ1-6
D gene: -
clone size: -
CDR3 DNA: TGTGCCAGTATAGGGCAGGGGACGAATAATTCACCCCTCCACTTT
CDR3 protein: CASIGQGTNNSPLHF

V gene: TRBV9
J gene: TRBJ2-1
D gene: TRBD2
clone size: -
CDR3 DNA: TGTGCCAGCAGCGTAGGGACTAGCGGAGTTAATGAGCAGTTCTTC
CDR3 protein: CASSVGTSGVNEQFF

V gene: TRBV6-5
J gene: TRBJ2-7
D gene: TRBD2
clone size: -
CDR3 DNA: TGTGCCAGCAGTTACCGTAGCGGGGACGCAGGATACGAGCAGTACTTC
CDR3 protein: CASSYRSGDAGYEQYF

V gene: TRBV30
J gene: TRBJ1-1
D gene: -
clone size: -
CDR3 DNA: TGTGCCTGGAGTGTACTAGGCAGGGGAAACACTGAAGCTTTCTTT
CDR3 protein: CAWSVLGRGNTEAFF

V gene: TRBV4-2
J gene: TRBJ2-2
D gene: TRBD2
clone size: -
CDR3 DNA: TGTGCCAGCAGCCAAGAAGCGGGAGTCACCGGGGAGCTGTTTTTT
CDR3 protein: CASSQEAGVTGELFF

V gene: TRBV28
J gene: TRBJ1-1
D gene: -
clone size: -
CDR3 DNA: TGTGCCAGCAGTAATCCGGGAGTCAGTAACACTGAAGCTTTCTTT
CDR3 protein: CASSNPGVSNTEAFF

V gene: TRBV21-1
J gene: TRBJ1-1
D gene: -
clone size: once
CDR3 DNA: TGTGCCAGCAGCAAAGGAATACAGAACACTGAAGCTTTCTTT
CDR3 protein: CASSKGIQNTEAFF

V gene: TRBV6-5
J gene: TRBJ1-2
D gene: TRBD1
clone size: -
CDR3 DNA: TGTGCCAGCAGCGGACAGGGAGGCTATGGCTACACCTTC
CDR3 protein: CASSGQGGYGYTF

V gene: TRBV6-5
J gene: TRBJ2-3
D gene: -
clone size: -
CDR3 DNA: TGTGCCAGCAGGGGGGGTATGACAGATACGCAGTATTTT
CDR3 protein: CASRGGMTDTQYF

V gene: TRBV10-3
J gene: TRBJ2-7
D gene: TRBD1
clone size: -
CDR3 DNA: TGTGCCACCCCGGACAGGGTCTTCTACGAGCAGTACTTC
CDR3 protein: CATPDRVFYEQYF

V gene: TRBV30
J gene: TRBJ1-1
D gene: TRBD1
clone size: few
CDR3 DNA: TGTGCCTGGAGAGTGATGGGGACAGAGTTGCGTGAAGCTTTCTTT
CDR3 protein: CAWRVMGTELREAFF

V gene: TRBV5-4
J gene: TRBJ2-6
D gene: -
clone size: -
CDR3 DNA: TGTGCCAGCAGCTCCGACAGGAGCTCTGGGGCCAACGTCCTGACTTTC
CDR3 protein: CASSSDRSSGANVLTF

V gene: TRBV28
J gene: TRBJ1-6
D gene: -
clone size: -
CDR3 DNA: TGTGCCAGCAGTGGGGACCGTAGGGTCCACTTT
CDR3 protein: CASSGDRRVHF

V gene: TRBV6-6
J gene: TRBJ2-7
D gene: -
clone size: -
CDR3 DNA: TGTGCCAGCAGTTACTCGGGACTTGACTACGAGCAGTACTTC
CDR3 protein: CASSYSGLDYEQYF

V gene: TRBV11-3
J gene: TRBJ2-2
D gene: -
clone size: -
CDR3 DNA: TGTGCCAGCAGCCCAACTCACACCGGGGAGCTGTTTTTT
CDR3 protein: CASSPTHTGELFF

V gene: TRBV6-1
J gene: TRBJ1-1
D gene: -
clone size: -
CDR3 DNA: TGTGCCAGCAGTGAGGGGGCGCCGAACACTGAAGCTTTCTTT
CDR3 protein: CASSEGAPNTEAFF

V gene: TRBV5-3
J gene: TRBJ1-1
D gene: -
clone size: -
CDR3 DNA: TGTGCCAGCAGCTTGGGGGGAGCCATGAACACTGAAGCTTTCTTT
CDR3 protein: CASSLGGAMNTEAFF

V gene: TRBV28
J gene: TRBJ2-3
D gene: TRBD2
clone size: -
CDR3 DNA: TGTGCCAGTGGGCTAGCGGGGGTAACAGATACGCAGTATTTT
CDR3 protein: CASGLAGVTDTQYF

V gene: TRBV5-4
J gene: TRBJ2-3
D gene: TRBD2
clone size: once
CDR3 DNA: TGTGCCAGCAGCTTGGGGGGGGGATCAACAGATACGCAGTATTTT
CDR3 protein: CASSLGGGSTDTQYF

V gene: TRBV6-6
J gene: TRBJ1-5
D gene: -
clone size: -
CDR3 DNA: TGTGCCAGCAGAGGACTTTTGGGAAGTAGCAATCAGCCCCAGCATTTT
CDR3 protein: CASRGLLGSSNQPQHF

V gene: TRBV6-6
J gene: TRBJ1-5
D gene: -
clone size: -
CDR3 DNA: TGTGCCAGCGGACTCGGGGGAGGGGATCAGCCCCAGCATTTT
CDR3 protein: CASGLGGGDQPQHF

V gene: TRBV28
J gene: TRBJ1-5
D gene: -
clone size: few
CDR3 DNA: TGTGCCAGCAGGGGGCAGCTTAATCAGCCCCAGCATTTT
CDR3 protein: CASRGQLNQPQHF

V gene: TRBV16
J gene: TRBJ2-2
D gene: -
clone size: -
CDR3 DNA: TGTGCCAGCAGCCAATCGCGCACCGGGGAGCTGTTTTTT
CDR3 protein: CASSQSRTGELFF

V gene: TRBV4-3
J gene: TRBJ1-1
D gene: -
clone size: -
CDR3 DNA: TGCGCCAGCAGCCAAGGGGGAAGGGGTATTGGAACTGAAGCTTTCTTT
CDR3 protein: CASSQGGRGIGTEAFF

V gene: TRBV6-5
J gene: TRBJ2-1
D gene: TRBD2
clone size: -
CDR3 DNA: TGTGCCAGCAGTTACGATACTAGCGGTTACAATGAGCAGTTCTTC
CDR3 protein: CASSYDTSGYNEQFF

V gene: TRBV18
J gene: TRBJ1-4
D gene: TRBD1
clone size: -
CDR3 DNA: TGTGCCAGCTCCCCCGGGACAGGGGATGAAAAACTGTTTTTT
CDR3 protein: CASSPGTGDEKLFF

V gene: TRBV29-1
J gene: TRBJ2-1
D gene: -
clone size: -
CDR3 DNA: TGCAGCGTTTACAGGGACTACGGGGGGCAGTTCTTC
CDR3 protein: CSVYRDYGGQFF

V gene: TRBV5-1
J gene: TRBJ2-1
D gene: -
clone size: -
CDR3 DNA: TGCGCCAGCAGCTTTGCGGGCCCCGGGGGCGATGAGCAGTTCTTC
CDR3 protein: CASSFAGPGGDEQFF

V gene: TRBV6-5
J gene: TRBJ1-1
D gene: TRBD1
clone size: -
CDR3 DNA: TGTGCCAGCAGTTATTGGGACAGTTCTGAAGCTTTCTTT
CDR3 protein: CASSYWDSSEAFF

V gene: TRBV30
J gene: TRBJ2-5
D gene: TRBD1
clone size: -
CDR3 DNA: TGTGCCTGGAGACCGGGACAGGGGTACCAAGAGACCCAGTACTTC
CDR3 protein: CAWRPGQGYQETQYF

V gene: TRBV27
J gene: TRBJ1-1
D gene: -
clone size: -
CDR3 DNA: TGTGCCAGCAGCCTGCTTATGAGGACTGAAGCTTTCTTT
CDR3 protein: CASSLLMRTEAFF

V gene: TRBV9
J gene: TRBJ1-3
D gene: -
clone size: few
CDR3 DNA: TGTGCCAGCAGCGTAGGGACCTCTGGAAACACCATATATTTT
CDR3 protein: CASSVGTSGNTIYF

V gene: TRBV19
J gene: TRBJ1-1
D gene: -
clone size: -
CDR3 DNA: TGTGCCAGTAGTATAGCGCCAAGGGTGAACACTGAAGCTTTCTTT
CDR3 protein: CASSIAPRVNTEAFF

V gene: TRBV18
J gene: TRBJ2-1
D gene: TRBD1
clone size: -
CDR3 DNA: TGTGCCAGCTCTCCGGGACAGGTGCTACTCTACAATGAGCAGTTCTTC
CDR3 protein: CASSPGQVLLYNEQFF

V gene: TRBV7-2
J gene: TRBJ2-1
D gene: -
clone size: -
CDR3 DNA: TGTGCCAGCAGCTTAGGCGGGTCGATGAGTTATGAGCAGTTCTTC
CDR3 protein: CASSLGGSMSYEQFF

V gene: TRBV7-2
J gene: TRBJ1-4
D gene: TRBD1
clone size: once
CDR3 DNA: TGTGCCAGCAGCTTAGCCCGGGACAGGGCAGAAAAACTGTTTTTT
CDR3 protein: CASSLARDRAEKLFF

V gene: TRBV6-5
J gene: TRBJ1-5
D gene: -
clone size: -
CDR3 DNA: TGTGCCAGCAGTTATAGCGGGAGAAGCAATCAGCCCCAGCATTTT
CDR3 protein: CASSYSGRSNQPQHF

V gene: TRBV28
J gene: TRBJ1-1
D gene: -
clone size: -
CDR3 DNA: TGTGCCAGCAGTTCTAGCGGCCGGCGAAACACTGAAGCTTTCTTT
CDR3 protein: CASSSSGRRNTEAFF

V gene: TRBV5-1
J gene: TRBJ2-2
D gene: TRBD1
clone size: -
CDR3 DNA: TGCGCCAGCAGCTTCGAAGGGGGCCACACCGGGGAGCTGTTTTTT
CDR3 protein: CASSFEGGHTGELFF

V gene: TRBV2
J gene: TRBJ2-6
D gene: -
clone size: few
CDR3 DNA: TGTGCCAGCAGTCCCGGGACTGGGGCCAACGTCCTGACTTTC
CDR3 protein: CASSPGTGANVLTF

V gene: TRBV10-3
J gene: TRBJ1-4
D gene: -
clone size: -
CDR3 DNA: TGTGCCATCAGTGGGGGGACTAATGAAAAACTGTTTTTT
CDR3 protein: CAISGGTNEKLFF

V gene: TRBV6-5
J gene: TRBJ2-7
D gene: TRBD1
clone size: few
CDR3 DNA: TGTGCCAGCAGCGACAGGGACGAGCAGTACTTC
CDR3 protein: CASSDRDEQYF

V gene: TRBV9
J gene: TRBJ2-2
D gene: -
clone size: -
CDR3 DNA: TGTGCCAGCAGCGTAGTAGGATTTTGGGGGGACTCCGGGGAGCTGTTTTTT
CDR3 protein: CASSVVGFWGDSGELFF

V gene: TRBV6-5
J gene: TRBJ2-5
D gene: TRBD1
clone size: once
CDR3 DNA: TGTGCCAGTGCGACAGGGAGTAGGGTGACCCAGTACTTC
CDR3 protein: CASATGSRVTQYF